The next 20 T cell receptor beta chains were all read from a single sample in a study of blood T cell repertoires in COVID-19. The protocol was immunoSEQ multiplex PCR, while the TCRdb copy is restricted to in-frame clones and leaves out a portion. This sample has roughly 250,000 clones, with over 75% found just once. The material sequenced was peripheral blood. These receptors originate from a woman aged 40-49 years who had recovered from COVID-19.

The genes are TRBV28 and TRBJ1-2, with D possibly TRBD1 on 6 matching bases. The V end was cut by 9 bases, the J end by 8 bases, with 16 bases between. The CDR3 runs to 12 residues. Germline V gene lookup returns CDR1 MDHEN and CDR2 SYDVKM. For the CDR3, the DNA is TGTGCCAGTAGAGGACAGCCCGGGGGCTACACCTTC. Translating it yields CASRGQPGGYTF.

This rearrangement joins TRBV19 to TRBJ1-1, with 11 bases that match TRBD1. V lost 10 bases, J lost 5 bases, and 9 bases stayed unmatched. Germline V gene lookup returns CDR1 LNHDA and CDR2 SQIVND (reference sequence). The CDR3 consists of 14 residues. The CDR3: CATGTGGSRTEAFF. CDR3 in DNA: TGTGCCACAGGGACAGGGGGAAGTAGAACTGAAGCTTTCTTT.

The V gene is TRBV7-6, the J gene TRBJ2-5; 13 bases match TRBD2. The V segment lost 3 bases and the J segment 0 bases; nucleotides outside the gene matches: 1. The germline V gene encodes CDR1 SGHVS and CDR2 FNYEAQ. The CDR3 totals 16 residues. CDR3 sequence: CASSFTSGGDQETQYF. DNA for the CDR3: TGTGCCAGCAGCTTCACTAGCGGGGGGGACCAAGAGACCCAGTACTTC.

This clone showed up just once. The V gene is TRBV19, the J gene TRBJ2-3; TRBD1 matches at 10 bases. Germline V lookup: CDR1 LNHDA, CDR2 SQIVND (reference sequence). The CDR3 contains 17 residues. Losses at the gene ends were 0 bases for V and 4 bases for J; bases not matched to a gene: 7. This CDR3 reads CASSIDQAGQGSDTQYF. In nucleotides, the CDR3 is TGTGCCAGTAGTATAGATCAGGCGGGACAGGGGTCAGATACGCAGTATTTT.

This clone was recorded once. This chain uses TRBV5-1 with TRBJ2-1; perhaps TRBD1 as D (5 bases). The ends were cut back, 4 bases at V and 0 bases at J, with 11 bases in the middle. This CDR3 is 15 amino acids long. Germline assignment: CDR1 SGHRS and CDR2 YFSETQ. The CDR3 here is CASSPLDTSYNEQFF. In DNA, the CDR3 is TGCGCCAGCAGCCCCTTGGACACCTCCTACAATGAGCAGTTCTTC.

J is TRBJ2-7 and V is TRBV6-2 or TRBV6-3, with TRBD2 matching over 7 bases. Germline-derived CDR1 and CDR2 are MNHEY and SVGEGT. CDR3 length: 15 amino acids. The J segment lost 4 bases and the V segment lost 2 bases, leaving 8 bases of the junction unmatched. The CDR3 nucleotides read TGTGCCAGCAGTTACGATGGGGGGGTATCGTACGAGCAGTACTTC. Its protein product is CASSYDGGVSYEQYF.

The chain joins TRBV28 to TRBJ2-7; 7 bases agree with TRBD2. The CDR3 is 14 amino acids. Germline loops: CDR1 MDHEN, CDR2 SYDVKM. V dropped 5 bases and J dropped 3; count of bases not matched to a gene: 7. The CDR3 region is CASSPLGGGYEQYF. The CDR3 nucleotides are TGTGCCAGCAGTCCCTTGGGGGGGGGCTACGAGCAGTACTTC.

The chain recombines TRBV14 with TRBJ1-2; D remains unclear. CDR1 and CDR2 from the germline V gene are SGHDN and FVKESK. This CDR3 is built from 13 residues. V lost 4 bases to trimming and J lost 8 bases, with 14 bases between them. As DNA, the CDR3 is TGTGCCAGCAGCCCCAGTCCGTGGCGGGGCTACACCTTC. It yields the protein CASSPSPWRGYTF.

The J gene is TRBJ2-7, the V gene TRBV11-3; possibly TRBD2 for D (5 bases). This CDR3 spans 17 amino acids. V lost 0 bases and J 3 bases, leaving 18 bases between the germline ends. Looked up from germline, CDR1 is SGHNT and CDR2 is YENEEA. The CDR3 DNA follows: TGTGCCAGCAGCTTAGAGTCGGGGTCGCTAGGGCACTACGAGCAGTACTTC. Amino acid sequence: CASSLESGSLGHYEQYF.

In nucleotides, the CDR3 is TGTGCCAGCAGTCGGCCAGGGACCTACGAGCAGTACTTC. This encodes CASSRPGTYEQYF. This chain uses TRBV25-1 with TRBJ2-7; TRBD1 is a possible D gene (5 bases). The germline V gene has CDR1 MGHDK and CDR2 SYGVNS. Trimming shortened V by 5 bases and J by 2 bases, and 10 bases separated the two germline ends. The CDR3 runs to 13 residues.

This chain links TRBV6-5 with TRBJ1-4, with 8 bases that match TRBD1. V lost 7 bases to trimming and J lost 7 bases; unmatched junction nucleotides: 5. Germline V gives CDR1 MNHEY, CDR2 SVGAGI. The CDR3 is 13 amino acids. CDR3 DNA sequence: TGTGCCAGCAAGACAGGGGTTATTGAAAAACTGTTTTTT. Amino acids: CASKTGVIEKLFF.

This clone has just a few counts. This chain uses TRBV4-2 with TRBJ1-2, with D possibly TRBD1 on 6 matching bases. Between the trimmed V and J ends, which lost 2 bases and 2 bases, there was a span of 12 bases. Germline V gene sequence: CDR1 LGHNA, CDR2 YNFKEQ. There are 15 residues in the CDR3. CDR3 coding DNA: TGTGCCAGCAGCCAAACGGGACACGGGAACTATGGCTACACCTTC. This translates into CASSQTGHGNYGYTF.

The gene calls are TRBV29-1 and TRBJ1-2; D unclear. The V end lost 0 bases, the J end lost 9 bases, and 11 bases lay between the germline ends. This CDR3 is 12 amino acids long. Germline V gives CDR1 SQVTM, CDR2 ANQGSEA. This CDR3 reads CSVEDQEGSYTF. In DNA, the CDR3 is TGCAGCGTTGAAGATCAAGAGGGTAGCTACACCTTC. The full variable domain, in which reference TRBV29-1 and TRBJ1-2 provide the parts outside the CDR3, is SAVISQKPSRDICQRGTSLTIQCQVDSQVTMMFWYRQQPGQSLTLIATANQGSEATYESGFVIDKFPISRPNLTFSTLTVSNMSPEDSSIYLCSVEDQEGSYTFGSGTRLTVV.

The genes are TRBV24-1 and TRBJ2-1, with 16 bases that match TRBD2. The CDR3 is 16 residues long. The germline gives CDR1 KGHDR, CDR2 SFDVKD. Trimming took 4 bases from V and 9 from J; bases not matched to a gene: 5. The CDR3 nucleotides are TGTGCCACCAGTGACGGGACTAGCGGGAGGGCCGGTGAGCAGTTCTTC. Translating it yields CATSDGTSGRAGEQFF.

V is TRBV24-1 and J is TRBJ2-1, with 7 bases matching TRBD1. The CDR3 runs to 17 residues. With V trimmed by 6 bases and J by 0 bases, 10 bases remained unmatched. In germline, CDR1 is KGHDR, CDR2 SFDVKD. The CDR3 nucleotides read TGTGCCACCAGTATTTCCCGTCGGGACAGCTCCTACAATGAGCAGTTCTTC. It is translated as CATSISRRDSSYNEQFF.

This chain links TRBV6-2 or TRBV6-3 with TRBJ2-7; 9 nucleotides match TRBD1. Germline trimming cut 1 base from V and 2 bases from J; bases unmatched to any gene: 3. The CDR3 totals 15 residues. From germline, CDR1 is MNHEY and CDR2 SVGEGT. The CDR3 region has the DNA TGTGCCAGCAGTTACTTAAGACAGGGGGCCTACGAGCAGTACTTC. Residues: CASSYLRQGAYEQYF.

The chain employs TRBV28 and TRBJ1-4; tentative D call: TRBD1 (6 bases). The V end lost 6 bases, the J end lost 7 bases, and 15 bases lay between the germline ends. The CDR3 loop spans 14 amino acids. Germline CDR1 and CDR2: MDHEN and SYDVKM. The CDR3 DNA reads TGTGCCAGCAGGCAAGGGGGTGGAAGTGAAAAACTGTTTTTT. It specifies CASRQGGGSEKLFF.

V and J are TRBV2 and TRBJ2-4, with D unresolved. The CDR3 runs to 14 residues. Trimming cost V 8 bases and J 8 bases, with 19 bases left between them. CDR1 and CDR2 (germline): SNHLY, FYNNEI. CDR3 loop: CASARGGPEDIQYF. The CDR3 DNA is TGTGCCAGCGCCCGAGGTGGCCCTGAGGACATTCAGTACTTC.

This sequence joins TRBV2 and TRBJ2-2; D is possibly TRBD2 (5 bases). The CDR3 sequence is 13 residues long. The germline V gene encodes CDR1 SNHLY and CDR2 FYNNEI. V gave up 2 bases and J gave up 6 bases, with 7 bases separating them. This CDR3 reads CASSELRAGELFF. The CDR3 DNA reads TGTGCCAGCAGTGAATTGCGGGCCGGGGAGCTGTTTTTT.

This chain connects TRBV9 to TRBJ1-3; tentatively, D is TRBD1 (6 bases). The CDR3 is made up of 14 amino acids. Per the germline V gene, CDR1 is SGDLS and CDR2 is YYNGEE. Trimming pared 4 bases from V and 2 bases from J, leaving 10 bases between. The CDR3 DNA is TGTGCCAGCAGCCGGACAGACCCTGGAAACACCATATATTTT. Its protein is CASSRTDPGNTIYF.